Detailed here is one TCR beta chain. Its antigen is currently unknown. TCRdb reanalysed the reads using MiXCR and keeps one entry per CDR3 protein. The sample lists roughly 920,000 distinct CDR3 sequences, 30% to 40% seen once, with around 15% in the top ten. This record belongs to a study of T cell repertoires in cytomegalovirus infection. Study details: CMV epitopes in the study were HLA-C-restricted (recently identified) and HLA-B-restricted (well studied). CMV infection and matching HLA type were both indicated by public TCR beta signatures. Study-wide results and caveats: Carriage of CMV together with the relevant HLA was identifiable through cumulative public TCR beta family frequency. Dominating the ex vivo response were TCR beta clonotypes that were CMV-specific and HLA-C-restricted.

The starting material was cultured CD8+ T cells from PBMCs, obtained from culture after CMV antigen stimulation. This TCR derives from a human donor in good health (CMV status not recorded). Some clones in this sample may be carry-over from other donors' samples.

In DNA, the CDR3 is TGTGCCAGCAGCTTAGCGCTGACAGGGAAGAACACTGAAGCTTTCTTT. Its protein product is CASSLALTGKNTEAFF. V gene TRBV7-9 combines with J gene TRBJ1-1; 7 nucleotides line up with TRBD1. There are 16 residues in the CDR3. Per the germline V gene, CDR1 is SEHNR and CDR2 is FQNEAQ (reference sequence). V lost 0 bases and J lost 1; bases outside the gene matches: 5. Based on the CDR3 plus reference TRBV7-9 and TRBJ1-1, the full variable domain is DTGVSQNPRHKITKRGQNVTFRCDPISEHNRLYWYRQTLGQGPEFLTYFQNEAQLEKSRLLSDRFSAERPKGSFSTLEIQRTEQGDSAMYLCASSLALTGKNTEAFFGQGTRLTVV.